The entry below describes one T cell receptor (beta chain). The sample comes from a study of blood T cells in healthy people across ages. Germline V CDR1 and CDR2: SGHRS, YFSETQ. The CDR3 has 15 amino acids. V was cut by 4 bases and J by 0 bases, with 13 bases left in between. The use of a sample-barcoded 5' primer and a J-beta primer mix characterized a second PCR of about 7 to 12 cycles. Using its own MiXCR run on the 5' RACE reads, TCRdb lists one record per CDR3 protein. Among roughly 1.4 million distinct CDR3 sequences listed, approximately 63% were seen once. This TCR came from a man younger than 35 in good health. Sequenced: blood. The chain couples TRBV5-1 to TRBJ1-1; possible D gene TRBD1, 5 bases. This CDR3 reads CASSQQMGLNTEAFF. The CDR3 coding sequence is TGCGCCAGCAGCCAGCAAATGGGGCTGAACACTGAAGCTTTCTTT.